Shown below are 30 T cell receptor beta chains from a single sample sequenced in a study of cytomegalovirus exposure and HLA in healthy donors. This PCR relied on a set of 60 Vbeta primers and 13 Jbeta primers. Measured with immunoSEQ multiplex PCR; TCRdb has only the in-frame clones, and not every one. The table includes around 190,000 clones, around 77% detected once. Sequenced sample: PBMCs. The receptors were gathered from a woman aged 25 to 39 in good health and CMV-seronegative.

The chain is built from TRBV19 and TRBJ2-3; D might be TRBD2 (5 bases). Trimming pared 7 bases from V and 6 bases from J, leaving 17 bases between. The length of the CDR3 is 14 residues. In germline, CDR1 is LNHDA, CDR2 SQIVND (reference sequence). The CDR3 is CASIQWQRRDTQYF. The CDR3, as DNA: TGTGCCAGTATCCAGTGGCAGCGGCGGGATACGCAGTATTTT.

The rearrangement uses TRBV25-1 and TRBJ1-5; TRBD1 matches 7 bases. This CDR3 contains 14 residues. Germline-derived CDR1 and CDR2 are MGHDK and SYGVNS. V shed 4 bases, J shed 5 bases, and the junction held 5 bases outside the gene matches. The CDR3 is CASSGDSLYQPQHF. DNA for the CDR3: TGTGCCAGCAGTGGGGACAGTCTATATCAGCCCCAGCATTTT.

This sequence joins TRBV28 and TRBJ1-3; 7 nucleotides agree with TRBD1. Trimming cost V 7 bases and J 0 bases; bases outside gene matches: 3. Germline loops: CDR1 MDHEN, CDR2 SYDVKM. This CDR3 contains 14 residues. The CDR3 DNA reads as TGTGCCAGCACAACAGGGGTCTCTGGAAACACCATATATTTT. Translated: CASTTGVSGNTIYF.

The chain combines TRBV7-9 with TRBJ1-2; D unresolved. Trimming removed 5 bases at V and 2 bases at J, with 18 bases between. Germline assignment: CDR1 SEHNR and CDR2 FQNEAQ (reference sequence). The length of the CDR3 is 16 residues. CDR3 nucleotide sequence: TGTGCCAGCAGCCCCCACAGCCAAGCCTCGAACTATGGCTACACCTTC. This encodes CASSPHSQASNYGYTF.

In DNA, the CDR3 is TGTGCCAGCTCACCACCGTCCCAGGGGATTGTGGATGGCTACACCTTC. This encodes CASSPPSQGIVDGYTF. The chain couples TRBV18 to TRBJ1-2; possibly TRBD1 for D (6 bases). V lost 0 bases and J lost 6, with 17 bases in between. Germline-derived CDR1 and CDR2 are KGHSH and LQKENI. This CDR3 is built from 16 residues.

The chain combines TRBV4-1 with TRBJ1-5; 8 nucleotides agree with TRBD1. The CDR3 extends over 20 amino acids. Germline lookup yields CDR1 MGHRA and CDR2 YSYEKL. Trimming at V came to 2 bases and at J to 0 bases, leaving 15 bases not matched to a gene. The CDR3 nucleotides are TGCGCCAGCAGCCAATTTCCCACCGGGACAGGAAGTTATAGCAATCAGCCCCAGCATTTT. Amino acid sequence: CASSQFPTGTGSYSNQPQHF.

The chain couples TRBV6-1 to TRBJ1-1; maybe TRBD1 (5 bases). V lost 1 base to trimming and J lost 4 bases, with 10 bases between them. The CDR3 is 14 residues long. Germline loops: CDR1 MNHNS, CDR2 SASEGT. The CDR3 bases are TGTGCCAGCAGTGAAGTAGGGGCCGGCACTGAAGCTTTCTTT. Encoded protein: CASSEVGAGTEAFF.

This chain joins TRBV5-1 and TRBJ2-3; 7 positions match TRBD2. The germline V gene encodes CDR1 SGHRS and CDR2 YFSETQ. V was pared by 4 bases and J by 5 bases, with 13 bases of the junction left unmatched. The CDR3 is 16 amino acids. CDR3 sequence (DNA): TGCGCCAGCAGCATTGGACGCGGGAGCATGGGAGATACGCAGTATTTT. Translation: CASSIGRGSMGDTQYF.

This chain connects TRBV10-3 to TRBJ2-7; possibly TRBD1 for D (5 bases). With 8 bases removed from V and 1 base from J, the gap between germline ends came to 12 bases. CDR1 is ENHRY, CDR2 SYGVKD, per germline. The CDR3 sequence is 13 residues long. The CDR3 region is CAILDNQSYEQYF. The CDR3 nucleotides are TGTGCCATCTTGGACAATCAATCCTACGAGCAGTACTTC.

This clone was detected only a few times. This chain uses TRBV4-1 with TRBJ1-4, with D maybe TRBD1 (5 bases). Deletions cut 0 bases from V and 3 bases from J, with 20 bases between. The CDR3 totals 19 residues. Germline V gives CDR1 MGHRA, CDR2 YSYEKL. The CDR3 bases are TGCGCCAGCAGCCAAGATGAGGGACGGGGCGGGAAGGCTAATGAAAAACTGTTTTTT. It is translated as CASSQDEGRGGKANEKLFF.

Comments on this clone: A junction end diverges from the germline sequence, so it may reflect a read error. The chain is built from TRBV7-9 and TRBJ2-1; D unclear. The CDR3 is made up of 12 amino acids. The V gene's germline CDR1 is SEHNR and CDR2 FQNEAQ (reference sequence). Written as DNA, the CDR3 is TGTTCCAGCAGCATTTATTACAATGAGCAGTTCTTC. Protein: CSSSIYYNEQFF.

The V and J genes are TRBV15 and TRBJ1-4; D call uncertain. CDR1 LNHNV and CDR2 YYDKDF come from the germline V gene (reference sequence). The CDR3 totals 12 residues. V was trimmed by 0 bases and J by 11 bases, leaving 7 bases between them. The DNA of the CDR3 is TGTGCCACCAGCAGAGATGGAGGGAAACTGTTTTTT. The encoded protein is CATSRDGGKLFF.

The chain carries TRBV30 and TRBJ2-7, with 7 bases aligning to TRBD2. There are 13 residues in the CDR3. CDR1 is GTSNPN, CDR2 SVGIG, per germline (reference sequence). Germline trimming cut 1 base from V and 3 bases from J; bases unmatched to any gene: 3. In DNA, the CDR3 is TGTGCCTGGAGTGAAGGGGAGGGCTACGAGCAGTACTTC. Amino acids: CAWSEGEGYEQYF.

The CDR3 DNA reads as TGCGCCAGCAGCCAAGGGTGGAGGGGAGTGAACACTGAAGCTTTCTTT. Amino acids: CASSQGWRGVNTEAFF. This chain uses TRBV4-1 with TRBJ1-1; D is possibly TRBD1 (5 bases). Trimming took 1 base from V and 0 from J, leaving 12 bases between them. This CDR3 has 16 residues. Germline CDR1 is MGHRA and CDR2 is YSYEKL.

This chain connects TRBV7-8 to TRBJ2-1, with 10 bases identical to TRBD1. The V segment lost 0 bases and the J segment 9 bases; nucleotides outside the gene matches: 2. The CDR3 runs to 14 residues. Per the germline V gene, CDR1 is SGHVS and CDR2 is FQNEAQ. This CDR3 reads CASSLAGTGAEQFF. CDR3 nucleotides: TGTGCCAGCAGCTTAGCCGGGACAGGGGCTGAGCAGTTCTTC.

The rearrangement links TRBV14 to TRBJ2-7; D is perhaps TRBD1 (5 bases). Per germline, CDR1 SGHDN and CDR2 FVKESK. V was shortened by 4 bases and J by 5 bases, with 18 bases between the two germline ends. The CDR3 extends over 15 amino acids. CDR3 in DNA: TGTGCCAGCAGCCCGAGCGTCAAGTCCAGGGACGAGCAGTACTTC. Protein product: CASSPSVKSRDEQYF.

V usage is TRBV5-6 and J usage is TRBJ2-4; 12 bases map to TRBD2. The germline V gene encodes CDR1 SGHDT and CDR2 YYEEEE. J was trimmed by 1 base and V by 0 bases; bases with no gene match: 8. The CDR3 totals 19 residues. In DNA, the CDR3 is TGTGCCAGCAGCTTGGGGGCTAGCGGGGGGGCCTTTGCCAAAAACATTCAGTACTTC. This gives the protein CASSLGASGGAFAKNIQYF. Full variable domain (outside the CDR3, taken from reference TRBV5-6 and TRBJ2-4): DAGVTQSPTHLIKTRGQQVTLRCSPKSGHDTVSWYQQALGQGPQFIFQYYEEEERQRGNFPDRFSGHQFPNYSSELNVNALLLGDSALYLCASSLGASGGAFAKNIQYFGAGTRLSVL.

The chain has TRBV10-2 and TRBJ2-3; tentative D call: TRBD2 (6 bases). Trimming pared 7 bases from V and 0 bases from J, leaving 23 bases between. There are 18 residues in the CDR3. Germline V gene sequence: CDR1 WSHSY, CDR2 SAAADI. The CDR3 sequence is CASMGWGESAGSTDTQYF. The DNA for the CDR3 is TGCGCCAGCATGGGGTGGGGGGAGAGCGCTGGTAGCACAGATACGCAGTATTTT.

The chain employs TRBV5-1 and TRBJ2-1, with 9 bases that match TRBD2. This CDR3 spans 16 amino acids. Per the germline V gene, CDR1 is SGHRS and CDR2 is YFSETQ. V dropped 4 bases and J dropped 3; count of bases not matched to a gene: 8. The CDR3 DNA reads as TGCGCCAGCAGCACCGCGACTAGCGGTGTCTACAATGAGCAGTTCTTC. This encodes CASSTATSGVYNEQFF.

Only one count was recorded for this clone. This sequence joins TRBV25-1 and TRBJ1-5; D unresolved. The CDR3 loop spans 14 amino acids. Looked up from germline, CDR1 is MGHDK and CDR2 is SYGVNS. Trimming pared 1 base from V and 0 bases from J, leaving 4 bases between. The DNA of the CDR3 is TGTGCCAGCAGTGAATCTAATAGCAATCAGCCCCAGCATTTT. Translation gives CASSESNSNQPQHF.

The J gene is TRBJ2-3, the V gene TRBV5-1; 9 nucleotides match TRBD1. The CDR3 is made up of 13 amino acids. Germline V gives CDR1 SGHRS, CDR2 YFSETQ. The J segment lost 3 bases and the V segment lost 6 bases, leaving 2 bases of the junction unmatched. The CDR3 region is CASTGTGTDTQYF. The DNA of the CDR3 is TGCGCCAGCACCGGGACAGGGACAGATACGCAGTATTTT. Full variable domain (rest looked up from reference TRBV5-1 and TRBJ2-3): KAGVTQTPRYLIKTRGQQVTLSCSPISGHRSVSWYQQTPGQGLQFLFEYFSETQRNKGNFPGRFSGRQFSNSRSEMNVSTLELGDSALYLCASTGTGTDTQYFGPGTRLTVL.

The chain employs TRBV7-2 and TRBJ2-7; a possible D gene is TRBD1 (6 bases). Germline V gene data show CDR1 as SGHTA and CDR2 as FQGNSA. V was trimmed by 0 bases and J by 2 bases, leaving 11 bases between them. The CDR3 has 15 amino acids. The CDR3 sequence: CASSLAVGTTYEQYF. DNA of the CDR3: TGTGCCAGCAGCTTAGCTGTCGGGACAACCTACGAGCAGTACTTC.

The CDR3 region is CASFISSGRAKNIQYF. CDR3 DNA sequence: TGTGCCAGCTTTATCTCTAGCGGGAGGGCCAAAAACATTCAGTACTTC. The chain recombines TRBV5-8 with TRBJ2-4, with 11 bases aligning to TRBD2. CDR3 size: 16 residues. Germline V gene sequence: CDR1 SGHTS, CDR2 YDEGEE. J lost 1 base, V lost 7 bases, and 7 bases had no gene match.

The rearrangement links TRBV2 to TRBJ2-1, with D perhaps matching TRBD1 (6 bases). The CDR3 totals 14 residues. Trimming left V 5 bases short and J 7 bases short, with 15 bases between. Germline V CDR1 and CDR2: SNHLY, FYNNEI. In DNA, the CDR3 is TGTGCCAGCAGTTCAACAGGGCCAATAAATGAGCAGTTCTTC. As protein: CASSSTGPINEQFF.

The J gene is TRBJ2-1, the V gene TRBV12-5; possible D gene TRBD2, 5 bases. With 2 bases removed from V and 8 bases from J, the gap between germline ends came to 7 bases. The V gene's germline CDR1 is LGHNT and CDR2 FRNRAP. This CDR3 has 12 residues. In DNA form, the CDR3 reads TGTGCTAGTGGTTTGACTAGGGATGAGCAGTTCTTC. Protein: CASGLTRDEQFF.

This chain connects TRBV29-1 to TRBJ1-2, with a possible D match to TRBD1 (6 bases). Trimming took 7 bases from V and 8 from J, leaving 14 bases between them. The CDR3 runs 11 residues. Germline CDR1 reads SQVTM; CDR2 reads ANQGSEA. The CDR3 loop is CSAPGVRGYTF. The CDR3 nucleotides are TGCAGCGCCCCAGGGGTCCGCGGCTACACCTTC.

This clone was detected a few times. The chain links TRBV4-2 to TRBJ1-4, with D perhaps TRBD1 (6 bases). The CDR3 sequence is 16 residues long. CDR1 and CDR2 (germline): LGHNA, YNFKEQ. Deletions cut 0 bases from V and 8 bases from J, with 16 bases between. This CDR3 is CASSQEGGTGGEKLFF. DNA of the CDR3: TGTGCCAGCAGCCAAGAGGGAGGTACGGGGGGCGAAAAACTGTTTTTT.

The chain is built from TRBV5-1 and TRBJ2-1; 11 positions match TRBD2. The germline V gene has CDR1 SGHRS and CDR2 YFSETQ. The CDR3 runs 17 residues. Unmatched junction bases numbered 10, after V lost 2 bases and J lost 6 bases. CDR3 sequence: CASSFPRLAGLSNEQFF. The CDR3 region has the DNA TGCGCCAGCAGCTTCCCTAGACTAGCGGGACTCTCCAATGAGCAGTTCTTC.

This clone was recorded once. J is TRBJ2-1 and V is TRBV6-1, with no clear D. Trimming stripped 1 base from V and 4 bases from J, with 8 bases between. CDR3 length equals 14 residues. CDR1 is MNHNS, CDR2 SASEGT, per germline. The chain's CDR3 is CASSEEEWYNEQFF. The CDR3 DNA sequence: TGTGCCAGCAGTGAAGAGGAGTGGTACAATGAGCAGTTCTTC.

The chain joins TRBV5-1 to TRBJ2-7, with 11 bases identical to TRBD1. This CDR3 comprises 15 residues. The trim removed 2 bases at V and 7 bases at J, leaving 8 bases unmatched. Germline V gives CDR1 SGHRS, CDR2 YFSETQ. DNA of the CDR3: TGCGCCAGCAGCTTAGCGGGACAGGGGGGTGGAGAGCAGTACTTC. Translation gives CASSLAGQGGGEQYF. Variable domain in full (rest from reference TRBV5-1 and TRBJ2-7): KAGVTQTPRYLIKTRGQQVTLSCSPISGHRSVSWYQQTPGQGLQFLFEYFSETQRNKGNFPGRFSGRQFSNSRSEMNVSTLELGDSALYLCASSLAGQGGGEQYFGPGTRLTVT.